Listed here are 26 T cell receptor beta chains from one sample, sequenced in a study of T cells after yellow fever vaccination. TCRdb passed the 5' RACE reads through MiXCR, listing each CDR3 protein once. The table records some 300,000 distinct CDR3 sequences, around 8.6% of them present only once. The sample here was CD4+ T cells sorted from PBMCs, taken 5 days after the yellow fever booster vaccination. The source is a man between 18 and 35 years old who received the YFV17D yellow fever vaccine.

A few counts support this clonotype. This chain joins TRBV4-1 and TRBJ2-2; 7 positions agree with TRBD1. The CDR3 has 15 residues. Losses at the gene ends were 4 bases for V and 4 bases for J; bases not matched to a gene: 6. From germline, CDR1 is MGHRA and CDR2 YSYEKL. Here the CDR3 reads CASSRDSSGTGELFF. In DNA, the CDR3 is TGCGCCAGCAGCCGGGACAGCTCGGGCACCGGGGAGCTGTTTTTT.

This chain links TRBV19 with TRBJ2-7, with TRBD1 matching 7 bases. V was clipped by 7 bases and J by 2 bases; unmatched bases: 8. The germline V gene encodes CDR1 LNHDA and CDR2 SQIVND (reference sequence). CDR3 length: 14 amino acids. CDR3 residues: CASKSGTEPYEQYF. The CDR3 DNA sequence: TGTGCCAGTAAATCCGGGACAGAGCCCTACGAGCAGTACTTC.

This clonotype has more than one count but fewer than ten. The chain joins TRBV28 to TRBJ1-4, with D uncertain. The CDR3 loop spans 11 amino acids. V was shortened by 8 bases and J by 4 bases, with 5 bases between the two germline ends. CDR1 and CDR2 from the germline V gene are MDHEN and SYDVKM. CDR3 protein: CASLINEKLFF. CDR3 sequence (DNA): TGTGCCAGCTTAATTAATGAAAAACTGTTTTTT.

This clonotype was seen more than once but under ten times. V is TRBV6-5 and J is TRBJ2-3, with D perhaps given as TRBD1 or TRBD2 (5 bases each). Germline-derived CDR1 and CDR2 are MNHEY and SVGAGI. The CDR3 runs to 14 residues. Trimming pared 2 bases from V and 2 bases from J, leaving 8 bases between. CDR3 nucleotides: TGTGCCAGCAGTTACGGGGACGCCACAGATACGCAGTATTTT. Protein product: CASSYGDATDTQYF.

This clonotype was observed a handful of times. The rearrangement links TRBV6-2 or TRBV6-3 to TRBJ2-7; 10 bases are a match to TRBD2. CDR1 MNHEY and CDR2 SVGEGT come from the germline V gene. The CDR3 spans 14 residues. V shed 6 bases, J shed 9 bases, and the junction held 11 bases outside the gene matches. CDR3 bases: TGTGCCAGCAGGCCCTCCGGGACTAGCGTCGGGCAGTACGTC. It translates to CASRPSGTSVGQYV.

CDR3 bases: TGTGCCAGCACCGAAGGGAACATGAACACTGAAGCTTTCTTT. It yields the protein CASTEGNMNTEAFF. V gene TRBV2 combines with J gene TRBJ1-1; no definite D call. The CDR3 length is 14 residues. In germline, CDR1 is SNHLY, CDR2 FYNNEI. V dropped 7 bases and J dropped 0 bases, with 12 bases sitting between them.

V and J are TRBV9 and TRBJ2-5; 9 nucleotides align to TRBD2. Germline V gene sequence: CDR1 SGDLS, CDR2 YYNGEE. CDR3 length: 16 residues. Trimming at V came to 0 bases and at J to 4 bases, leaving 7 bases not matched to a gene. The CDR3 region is CASSVAPGSGGETQYF. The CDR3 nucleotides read TGTGCCAGCAGCGTAGCCCCAGGTAGCGGGGGAGAGACCCAGTACTTC.

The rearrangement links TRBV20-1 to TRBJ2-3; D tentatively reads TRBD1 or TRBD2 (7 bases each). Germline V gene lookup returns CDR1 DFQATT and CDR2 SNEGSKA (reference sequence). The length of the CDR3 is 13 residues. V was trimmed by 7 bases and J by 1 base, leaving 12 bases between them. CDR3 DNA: TGCAGTGAACAGGGGAGGGGCACAGATACGCAGTATTTT. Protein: CSEQGRGTDTQYF.

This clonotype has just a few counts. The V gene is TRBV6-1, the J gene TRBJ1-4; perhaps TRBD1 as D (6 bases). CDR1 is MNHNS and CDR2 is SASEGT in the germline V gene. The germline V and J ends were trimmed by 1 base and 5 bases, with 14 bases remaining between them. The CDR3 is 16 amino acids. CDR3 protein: CASSEEDSAPNEKLFF. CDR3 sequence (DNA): TGTGCCAGCAGTGAAGAGGACAGTGCCCCAAATGAAAAACTGTTTTTT.

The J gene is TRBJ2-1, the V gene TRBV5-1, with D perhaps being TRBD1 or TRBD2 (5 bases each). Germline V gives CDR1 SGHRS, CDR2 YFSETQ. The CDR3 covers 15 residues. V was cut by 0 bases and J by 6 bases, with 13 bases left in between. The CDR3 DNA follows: TGCGCCAGCAGCTTGGGAGGGGCTGGGTCCAATGAGCAGTTCTTC. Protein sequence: CASSLGGAGSNEQFF.

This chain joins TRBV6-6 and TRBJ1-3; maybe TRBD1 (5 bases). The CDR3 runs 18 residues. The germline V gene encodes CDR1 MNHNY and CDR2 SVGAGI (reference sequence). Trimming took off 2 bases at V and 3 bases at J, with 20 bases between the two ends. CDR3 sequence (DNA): TGTGCCAGCAGTTACGGCTTAGCGGGGGGGATAGGTGGAAACACCATATATTTT. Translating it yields CASSYGLAGGIGGNTIYF.

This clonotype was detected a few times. The CDR3 bases are TGTGCCAGCAGTGACAGGGGCGTGCAGTTCTTC. It is translated as CASSDRGVQFF. This chain joins TRBV6-2 or TRBV6-3 and TRBJ2-1, with 8 bases lining up with TRBD1. Germline V gives CDR1 MNHEY, CDR2 SVGEGT. Trimming cost V 5 bases and J 12 bases; bases outside gene matches: 3. The CDR3 is 11 amino acids.

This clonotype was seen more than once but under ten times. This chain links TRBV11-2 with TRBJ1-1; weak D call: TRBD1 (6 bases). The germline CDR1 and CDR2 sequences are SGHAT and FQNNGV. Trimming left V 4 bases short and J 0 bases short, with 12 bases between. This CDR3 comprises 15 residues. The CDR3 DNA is TGTGCCAGCAGCTCCGCTGGACAGCTGAACACTGAAGCTTTCTTT. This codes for CASSSAGQLNTEAFF.

The CDR3 loop reads CASSRRQGGNNEQFF. CDR3 sequence (DNA): TGTGCCAGCAGCCGAAGACAGGGAGGGAACAATGAGCAGTTCTTC. The chain links TRBV5-4 to TRBJ2-1, with D perhaps given as TRBD1 or TRBD2 (7 bases each). The CDR3 loop spans 15 amino acids. Germline loops: CDR1 SGHNT, CDR2 YYREEE (reference sequence). Trimming took off 4 bases at V and 5 bases at J, with 16 bases between the two ends.

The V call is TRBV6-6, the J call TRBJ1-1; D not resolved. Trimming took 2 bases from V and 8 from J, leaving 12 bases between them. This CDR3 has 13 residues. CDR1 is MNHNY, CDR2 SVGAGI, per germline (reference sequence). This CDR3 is CASSYPRAGEAFF. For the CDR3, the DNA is TGTGCCAGCAGTTACCCCCGGGCGGGAGAAGCTTTCTTT.

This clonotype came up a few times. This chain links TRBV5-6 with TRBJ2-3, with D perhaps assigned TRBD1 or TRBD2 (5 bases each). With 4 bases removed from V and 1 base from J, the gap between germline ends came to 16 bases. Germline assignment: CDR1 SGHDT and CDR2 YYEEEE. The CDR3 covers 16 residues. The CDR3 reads CASSQVGDWGTDTQYF. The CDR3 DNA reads TGTGCCAGCAGCCAAGTGGGGGATTGGGGCACAGATACGCAGTATTTT.

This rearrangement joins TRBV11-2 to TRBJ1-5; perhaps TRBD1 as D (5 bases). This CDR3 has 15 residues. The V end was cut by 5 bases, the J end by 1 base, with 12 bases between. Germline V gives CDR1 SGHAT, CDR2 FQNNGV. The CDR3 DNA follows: TGTGCCAGCAGCCCACTCCGGGACAGCAATCAGCCCCAGCATTTT. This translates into CASSPLRDSNQPQHF.

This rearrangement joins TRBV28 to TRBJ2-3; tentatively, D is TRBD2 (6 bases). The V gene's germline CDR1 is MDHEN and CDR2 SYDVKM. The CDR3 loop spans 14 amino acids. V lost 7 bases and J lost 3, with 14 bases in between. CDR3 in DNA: TGTGCCAGCACCCATGGCGGGGCAACAGATACGCAGTATTTT. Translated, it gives CASTHGGATDTQYF.

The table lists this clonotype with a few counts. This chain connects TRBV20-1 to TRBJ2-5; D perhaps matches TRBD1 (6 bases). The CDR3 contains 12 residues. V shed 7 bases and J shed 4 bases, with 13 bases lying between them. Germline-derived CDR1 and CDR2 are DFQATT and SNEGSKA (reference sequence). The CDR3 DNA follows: TGCAGTGTGACAGGAGAGGCAGAGACCCAGTACTTC. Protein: CSVTGEAETQYF.

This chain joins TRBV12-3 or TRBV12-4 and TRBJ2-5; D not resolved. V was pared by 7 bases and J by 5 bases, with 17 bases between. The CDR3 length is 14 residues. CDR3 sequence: CASTLYDRTETQYF. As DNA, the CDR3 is TGTGCCAGCACCCTCTACGACCGGACGGAGACCCAGTACTTC.

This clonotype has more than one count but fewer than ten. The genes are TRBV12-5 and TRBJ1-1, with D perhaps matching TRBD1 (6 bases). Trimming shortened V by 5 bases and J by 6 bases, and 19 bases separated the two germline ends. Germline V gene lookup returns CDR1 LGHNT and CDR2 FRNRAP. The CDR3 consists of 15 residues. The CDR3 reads CASGPGQSLRAEAFF. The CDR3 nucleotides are TGTGCTAGTGGTCCTGGACAGTCCCTTCGGGCTGAAGCTTTCTTT.

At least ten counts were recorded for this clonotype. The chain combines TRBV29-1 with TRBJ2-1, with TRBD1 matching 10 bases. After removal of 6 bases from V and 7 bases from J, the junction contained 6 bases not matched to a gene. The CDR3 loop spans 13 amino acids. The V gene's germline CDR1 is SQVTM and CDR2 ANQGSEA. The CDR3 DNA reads TGCAGCGTGGAGACAGGGGGCTGGAATGAGCAGTTCTTC. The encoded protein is CSVETGGWNEQFF.

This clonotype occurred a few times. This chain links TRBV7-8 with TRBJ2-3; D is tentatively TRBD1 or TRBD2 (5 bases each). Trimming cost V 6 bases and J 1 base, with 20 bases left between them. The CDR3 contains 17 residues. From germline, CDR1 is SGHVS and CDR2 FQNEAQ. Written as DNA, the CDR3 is TGTGCCAGCAGACCGATTGAGGGGCAAGGGCGCACAGATACGCAGTATTTT. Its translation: CASRPIEGQGRTDTQYF.

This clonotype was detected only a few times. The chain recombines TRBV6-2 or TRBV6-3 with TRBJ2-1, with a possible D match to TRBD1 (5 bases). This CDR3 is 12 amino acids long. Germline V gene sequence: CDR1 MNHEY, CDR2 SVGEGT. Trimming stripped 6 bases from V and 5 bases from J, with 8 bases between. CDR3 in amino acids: CASSTTDNEQFF. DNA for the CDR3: TGTGCCAGCAGCACGACAGACAATGAGCAGTTCTTC.

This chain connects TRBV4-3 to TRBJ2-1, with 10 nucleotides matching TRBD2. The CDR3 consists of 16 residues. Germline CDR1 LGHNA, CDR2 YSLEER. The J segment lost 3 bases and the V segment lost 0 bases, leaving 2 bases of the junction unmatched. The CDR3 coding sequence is TGCGCCAGCAGCCAAGACCAGCGGGGGGGCTACAATGAGCAGTTCTTC. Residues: CASSQDQRGGYNEQFF.

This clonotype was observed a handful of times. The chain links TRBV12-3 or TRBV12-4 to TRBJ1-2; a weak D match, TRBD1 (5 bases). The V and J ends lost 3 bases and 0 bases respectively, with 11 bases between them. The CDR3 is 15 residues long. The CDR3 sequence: CASSLGDRPNYGYTF. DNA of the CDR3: TGTGCCAGCAGTTTGGGGGACCGACCTAACTATGGCTACACCTTC.